A selection of T cell receptor beta chains follows, all from one sample in a study of blood T cell repertoires in COVID-19. TCRdb's table, derived via immunoSEQ multiplex PCR, lists solely in-frame clones and lacks some. This sample has 150,000 to 200,000 clones, with 70% to 80% found just once. Sequenced material: PBMCs or T cells enriched from blood (not recorded which). These TCRs come from a woman aged 70-85 years in a cohort exposed to, infected with or recovered from COVID-19 (not recorded which). The conserved cysteine and the conserved F or W are not part of the CDR3 here. Size tells how often a clone was seen (once, few, many) or the class of an expanded clone, and some rows leave it out.

ASSQQGAGYEQY NA TRBJ2-7 TRBV5-5
ATTGTVGNTIY few TRBJ1-3 TRBV10-3
ASSQDQAGWEAGELF NA TRBJ2-2 TRBV4-2
ASSIAGGPYNEQF NA TRBJ2-1 TRBV7-3
ASSFRLFGLAGGSYEQY NA TRBJ2-7 TRBV5-4
ASSLTSSEQY many TRBJ2-7 TRBV28
ASSPRTSGTAGNEQF NA TRBJ2-1 TRBV6-6
ASSQVVRGYSPLH NA TRBJ1-6 TRBV3-1/TRBV3-2
ASSIGPREYEQY NA TRBJ2-7 TRBV18
ASSLDPRGTDTQY NA TRBJ2-3 TRBV5-1
ASSHLWGQGASREEQY NA TRBJ2-7 TRBV27
ASSISAGGYNEQF few TRBJ2-1 TRBV19
ASSSGLEGTDTQY NA TRBJ2-3 TRBV18
ASSPPGTSGTGNTQY NA TRBJ2-3 TRBV7-9
ASGGEVGSPLH NA TRBJ1-6 TRBV19
ASNTERDYEQY NA TRBJ2-7 TRBV2
ASSRSGSSYNEQF once TRBJ2-1 TRBV5-1
ATSDLLIGDTQY NA TRBJ2-3 TRBV24-1
ASSYEIGYGYT NA TRBJ1-2 TRBV5-4
ASSHHRTGRGTDTQY NA TRBJ2-3 TRBV3-1/TRBV3-2
ASSTPGQGYNEQF NA TRBJ2-1 TRBV6-5
ASKGTGRETQY NA TRBJ2-5 TRBV11-1
ASSPGGTGGTGNQPQH once TRBJ1-5 TRBV5-1
AWGTRYEQY few TRBJ2-7 TRBV30
ASSQRAGAHQTQY NA TRBJ2-5 TRBV14
ASSFGTGNGYT NA TRBJ1-2 TRBV28